This TCR beta chain was captured in a study of cytomegalovirus exposure and HLA in healthy donors. Overall study: In an early release, HLA-typed donors contributed 80 million to 95 million unique TCR sequences. Study-wide results and caveats: Cytomegalovirus association was listed for 164 TCR beta chains.

A remark on this clone: Antigen specificity is unknown.

Researchers ran the PCR with 60 Vbeta and 13 Jbeta primers. Assay: immunoSEQ multiplex PCR; the TCRdb copy retains only in-frame clones and omits some. This sample has approximately 160,000 clones, with around 63% found just once. The CDR3 has 13 amino acids. Trimming removed 6 bases at V and 4 bases at J, with 13 bases between. Germline CDR1 and CDR2: MNHEY and SMNVEV (reference sequence). The clonotype comes from a woman aged 18-29 years in good health and CMV-seropositive. The J gene is TRBJ2-7, the V gene TRBV27; D gene ambiguous. Input material: PBMCs. The CDR3 protein is CASSPTTPYEQYF. CDR3 DNA: TGTGCCAGCAGCCCCACTACCCCATACGAGCAGTACTTC.